This T cell receptor beta chain was captured in a study of shared clonotypes between healthy human individuals. Study-wide background: Aged between 18 and 49, the donors were two women and a few men.

The CDR3 sequence is 12 residues long. J was trimmed by 5 bases and V by 9 bases; bases with no gene match: 6. The germline gives CDR1 SNHLY, CDR2 FYNNEI. Assay: immunoSEQ multiplex PCR; the TCRdb copy retains only in-frame clones and omits some. The sample yields millions of clones, 85% to 95% seen once. The clonotype originates from a man aged 18 to 29 in good health. Material: naive CD4+ T cells sorted from blood. Subset indicated: CD45RA+ positively selected. The V call is TRBV2, the J call TRBJ2-5; 7 bases fit TRBD2. CDR3 loop: CASSAGEETQYF. For the CDR3, the DNA is TGTGCCAGTTCGGCGGGGGAGGAGACCCAGTACTTC.